These 18 T cell receptor beta chains share one sample of origin, sequenced in a study of blood T cells in healthy people across ages. The use of a sample-barcoded 5' primer and a J-beta primer mix characterized a second PCR of roughly 7 to 12 cycles. TCRdb re-analysed the 5' RACE reads in MiXCR, keeping a single row per CDR3 protein. The data show fewer than 950,000 distinct CDR3 sequences, 40% to 65% seen once. The sample comprised blood. The receptor set was obtained from a man at least 80 years old in good health.

This clonotype occurred a few times. The CDR3 protein is CASSLVARGGNYGYTF. DNA for the CDR3: TGTGCCAGCAGCTTAGTTGCGCGGGGAGGAAACTATGGCTACACCTTC. This chain connects TRBV7-8 to TRBJ1-2; unclear D gene. The ends were cut back, 1 base at V and 2 bases at J, with 14 bases in the middle. The CDR3 is made up of 16 amino acids. The germline CDR1 and CDR2 sequences are SGHVS and FQNEAQ. Filled out from reference TRBV7-8 and TRBJ1-2, the complete variable domain reads GAGVSQSPRYKVAKRGQDVALRCDPISGHVSLFWYQQALGQGPEFLTYFQNEAQLDKSGLPSDRFFAERPEGSVSTLKIQRTQQEDSAVYLCASSLVARGGNYGYTFGSGTRLTVV.

This chain uses TRBV28 with TRBJ2-5, with no clear D. This CDR3 spans 17 amino acids. The V gene lost 2 bases and the J gene lost 2 bases, with 18 bases spanning the gap. In germline, CDR1 is MDHEN, CDR2 SYDVKM. The CDR3 here is CASSLNKLEVDQETQYF. CDR3 nucleotide sequence: TGTGCCAGCAGTTTAAACAAGCTGGAAGTCGATCAAGAGACCCAGTACTTC.

The J gene is TRBJ2-3, the V gene TRBV20-1, with D perhaps assigned TRBD1 or TRBD2 (6 bases each). The CDR3 covers 14 residues. Germline values: CDR1 DFQATT, CDR2 SNEGSKA (reference sequence). The CDR3 nucleotides are TGCACACCCCACCGAGGGGGGAGCACAGATACGCAGTATTTT. Its translation is CTPHRGGSTDTQYF.

The J gene is TRBJ1-1, the V gene TRBV10-1; unclear D gene. The CDR3 sequence is 13 residues long. Germline CDR1 reads WNHNN; CDR2 reads SYGVQD (reference sequence). V dropped 6 bases and J dropped 0 bases, with 8 bases sitting between them. The CDR3 here is CASREQMNTEAFF. Written as DNA, the CDR3 is TGCGCCAGCAGGGAACAGATGAACACTGAAGCTTTCTTT.

As concerns this clonotype: Its ends do not fully match the called genes, so a read error is possible. DNA of the CDR3: TGTGCCAGCAGCTTAGTGGCTGATATGCAGTATTTT. Translation: CASSLVADMQYF. The rearrangement uses TRBV7-9 and TRBJ2-3; D uncertain. Looked up from germline, CDR1 is SEHNR and CDR2 is FQNEAQ (reference sequence). The CDR3 is made up of 12 amino acids.

The chain is built from TRBV9 and TRBJ2-1; TRBD1 matches 10 bases. CDR1 is SGDLS, CDR2 YYNGEE, per germline. V dropped 0 bases and J dropped 4; count of bases not matched to a gene: 1. This CDR3 has 15 amino acids. The CDR3 nucleotides read TGTGCCAGCAGCGTAGGGGACAGGGGTTACAATGAGCAGTTCTTC. Its protein is CASSVGDRGYNEQFF.

The chain couples TRBV6-5 to TRBJ1-2; no firm D call. CDR1 and CDR2 (germline): MNHEY, SVGAGI. V lost 7 bases, J lost 5 bases, and 20 bases lay in between. The CDR3 spans 15 residues. Here the CDR3 reads CASNLARTDPYGYTF. In DNA form, the CDR3 reads TGTGCCAGCAATTTGGCTAGGACGGACCCTTATGGCTACACCTTC.

The sample holds one count of this clonotype. At one of its ends the junction is not consistent with the germline gene, which may arise from a read error. J is TRBJ2-4 and V is TRBV20-1; 8 bases are shared with TRBD1. Germline lookup yields CDR1 DFQATT and CDR2 SNEGSKA (reference sequence). CDR3 length: 14 amino acids. For the CDR3, the DNA is TGCAGTGCCCGGACAGGGCTAGCCAAAGACATTCAGTACTTC. Amino acid sequence: CSARTGLAKDIQYF.

CDR3 DNA: TGTGCCAGCAGCAAAAACAGGGCCCGGAACACTGAAGCTTTCTTT. It specifies CASSKNRARNTEAFF. The rearrangement links TRBV28 to TRBJ1-1; a possible D gene is TRBD1 (6 bases). The V end was cut by 6 bases, the J end by 1 base, with 15 bases between. Germline V lookup: CDR1 MDHEN, CDR2 SYDVKM. The CDR3 is made up of 15 amino acids.

V gene TRBV24-1 combines with J gene TRBJ2-5, with D possibly matching TRBD2 (6 bases). Germline V CDR1 and CDR2: KGHDR, SFDVKD. V was cut by 7 bases and J by 3 bases, with 11 bases left in between. This CDR3 has 13 residues. CDR3 in DNA: TGTGCCACCAGGGGGCGGGGCGAAGAGACCCAGTACTTC. Translated, it gives CATRGRGEETQYF.

CDR3 DNA sequence: TGTGCCAGCATCCTCGGGGCCCTTCCCGGCTACACCTTC. Residues: CASILGALPGYTF. V usage is TRBV12-3 or TRBV12-4 and J usage is TRBJ1-2; possibly TRBD1 for D (5 bases). The CDR3 runs to 13 residues. Trimming stripped 7 bases from V and 8 bases from J, with 17 bases between.

This clonotype was detected only a few times. V is TRBV3-1 and J is TRBJ2-3; D not resolved. The CDR3 extends over 15 amino acids. In germline, CDR1 is LGHDT, CDR2 YNNKEL (reference sequence). Trimming removed 1 base from V and 1 base from J, with 9 bases in between. The CDR3 DNA reads TGTGCCAGCAGCCAAGTCCCGCGTGGCACAGATACGCAGTATTTT. Protein sequence: CASSQVPRGTDTQYF.

Only a few counts were recorded for this clonotype. The chain links TRBV29-1 to TRBJ2-7; 8 positions agree with TRBD1. Per the germline V gene, CDR1 is SQVTM and CDR2 is ANQGSEA. The CDR3 extends over 13 amino acids. Trimming at V came to 4 bases and at J to 3 bases, leaving 5 bases not matched to a gene. CDR3 in amino acids: CSVARTGIYEQYF. In nucleotides, the CDR3 is TGCAGCGTTGCCCGGACAGGGATCTACGAGCAGTACTTC.

On this clonotype itself: The junction does not match germline at one end; this may be a read error. The J gene is TRBJ2-1, the V gene TRBV3-1; possible D gene TRBD1, 6 bases. The germline CDR1 and CDR2 sequences are LGHDT and YNNKEL (reference sequence). This CDR3 has 16 amino acids. CDR3 in amino acids: CASSHFSGTPYNGQFF. CDR3 in DNA: TGTGCCAGCAGCCACTTCTCCGGGACACCCTACAATGGGCAGTTCTTC.

The chain couples TRBV7-8 to TRBJ1-4; D not certain. Trimming shortened V by 4 bases and J by 8 bases, and 8 bases separated the two germline ends. CDR1 and CDR2 from the germline V gene are SGHVS and FQNEAQ. The CDR3 spans 12 residues. Here the CDR3 DNA reads TGTGCCAGCAGCTCCGAATTCGAAAAACTGTTTTTT. This encodes CASSSEFEKLFF.

This CDR3 reads CASSSWTASYTEAFF. In nucleotides, the CDR3 is TGTGCCAGCAGTTCCTGGACAGCAAGTTACACTGAAGCTTTCTTT. V usage is TRBV12-3 or TRBV12-4 and J usage is TRBJ1-1; D is perhaps TRBD1 (6 bases). CDR3 length: 15 residues. V dropped 4 bases and J dropped 3 bases, with 15 bases sitting between them.

J is TRBJ2-3 and V is TRBV6-6; TRBD2 matches at 9 bases. Germline-derived CDR1 and CDR2 are MNHNY and SVGAGI (reference sequence). Trimming at V came to 5 bases and at J to 14 bases, leaving 17 bases not matched to a gene. The CDR3 covers 15 residues. CDR3 bases: TGTGCCAGCAGTGGAGGACTAGCGAATCTCAGATACGCGTATTTT. It translates to CASSGGLANLRYAYF.

The CDR3 sequence: CAISDPGEAKPRGYGYTF. The CDR3 DNA is TGTGCCATCAGTGATCCGGGGGAGGCAAAACCGAGGGGCTATGGCTACACCTTC. This chain links TRBV10-3 with TRBJ1-2; TRBD1 is a possible D gene (5 bases). Per the germline V gene, CDR1 is ENHRY and CDR2 is SYGVKD. V dropped 3 bases and J dropped 4 bases, with 24 bases sitting between them. The CDR3 runs to 18 residues.